This T cell receptor beta chain was captured in a study of cytomegalovirus exposure and HLA in healthy donors. Overall study findings and caveats: As confirmed in vitro, three CMV-associated chains were specific for CMV antigens. The tendency of first-cohort TCR clusters to co-occur in the 120 or so validation repertoires was identified by a subsequent analysis. Reports showed the classifier diagnosing cytomegalovirus status with high specificity and sensitivity. Associated with cytomegalovirus, according to the listing, were about 160 TCR beta chains.

Germline loops: CDR1 MGHDK, CDR2 SYGVNS. Trimming cost V 6 bases and J 5 bases, with 10 bases left between them. The CDR3 has 12 residues. The protocol was immunoSEQ multiplex PCR, while the TCRdb copy is restricted to in-frame clones and leaves out a portion. The data show about 200,000 clones, with 70% to 90% seen just once and 4.5% to 6% held by the top ten. In regard to this clone: Its target is unknown.

The TCR comes from a woman aged 18-29 years in good health and CMV-seronegative. The sample consisted of PBMCs. The chain couples TRBV25-1 to TRBJ2-5; D may be TRBD1 (5 bases). CDR3 region: CASRGDAETQYF. In DNA form, the CDR3 reads TGTGCCAGCAGAGGGGATGCGGAGACCCAGTACTTC. Full variable domain (remainder filled in from reference TRBV25-1 and TRBJ2-5): EADIYQTPRYLVIGTGKKITLECSQTMGHDKMYWYQQDPGMELHLIHYSYGVNSTEKGDLSSESTVSRIRTEHFPLTLESARPSHTSQYLCASRGDAETQYFGPGTRLLVL.